This section outlines one T cell receptor beta chain sequence together with its context. The data are from a study of PD-L1 blockade in urothelial cancer. Study-level information: Atezolizumab at 1,200 mg intravenously every 3 weeks was started by patients in 2014.

Time point in this sample: pretreatment peripheral blood. The study collected 1 to 8 samples per patient, pretreatment and on-treatment. Clones were sequenced by immunoSEQ multiplex PCR, and TCRdb holds only the in-frame ones, with some missing. This sample yields 85,000 to 90,000 clones, of which roughly 90% are seen a single time; around 0.94% belongs to the top ten. V dropped 8 bases and J dropped 6 bases, with 23 bases sitting between them. The V gene's germline CDR1 is MDHEN and CDR2 SYDVKM. The CDR3 totals 16 residues. Sequenced material: PBMCs, taken around atezolizumab (anti-PD-L1) treatment. The rearrangement uses TRBV28 and TRBJ2-1; tentatively, D is TRBD1 (5 bases). The receptor was derived from a woman older than 75 with urothelial cancer. The DNA for the CDR3 is TGTGCCAGCCGGGTTGAAGACCTTAGGGGTCCCAATGAGCAGTTCTTC. Translated: CASRVEDLRGPNEQFF.